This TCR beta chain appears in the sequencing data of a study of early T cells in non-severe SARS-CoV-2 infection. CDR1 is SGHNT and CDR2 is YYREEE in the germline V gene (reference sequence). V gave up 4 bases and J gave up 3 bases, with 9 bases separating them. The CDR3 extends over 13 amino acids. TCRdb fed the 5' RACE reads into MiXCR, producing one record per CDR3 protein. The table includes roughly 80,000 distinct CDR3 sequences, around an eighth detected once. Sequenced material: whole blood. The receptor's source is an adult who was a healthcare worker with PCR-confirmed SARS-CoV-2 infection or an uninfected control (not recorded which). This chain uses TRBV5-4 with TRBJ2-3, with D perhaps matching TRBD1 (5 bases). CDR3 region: CASSTAGTDTQYF. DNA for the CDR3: TGTGCCAGCAGCACCGCAGGGACAGATACGCAGTATTTT.